This is a list of T cell receptor beta chains from one sample in a study of control samples from healthy donors and cancer patients. Method: immunoSEQ multiplex PCR; TCRdb's copy keeps in-frame clones and lacks some. Seen here are almost 95,000 clones, 90% observed once, and the top ten hold under 4%. Sequencing used blood. The receptors were gathered from a woman aged 18-29 years in good health. Both conserved end residues are part of each CDR3. Clone sizes are given selectively: once, few, many, or a class where the clone is expanded.

cdr3_length clone_size j_call v_call cdr3_aa
15 once TRBJ1-1 TRBV13 CASSPPANRNTEAFF
15 . TRBJ1-4 TRBV9 CASSVGGTGDEKLFF
17 . TRBJ2-1 TRBV15 CATSRDPPSGPLAEQFF
16 . TRBJ1-6 TRBV11-2 CASSPTTGGGISPLHF
15 . TRBJ2-7 TRBV5-6 CASSSQAGSAYEQYF
13 . TRBJ1-2 TRBV2 CASSPTLGYGYTF
13 . TRBJ1-2 TRBV27 CASSSGDLRGYTF
14 once TRBJ1-3 TRBV11-2 CASSLRTAGNTIYF
15 . TRBJ1-5 TRBV6-5 CASKNELASNQPQHF
15 . TRBJ2-7 TRBV7-2 CASSLGWGGGYEQYF
15 . TRBJ1-1 TRBV2 CASSADPQGDTEAFF
16 . TRBJ2-3 TRBV5-8 CASSPWGHRETDTQYF
14 . TRBJ2-5 TRBV29-1 CSVEDLGRRETQYF
13 . TRBJ1-1 TRBV6-5 CATNSAGNTEAFF
14 . TRBJ2-1 TRBV6-5 CASNSGGDLYEQFF
15 . TRBJ2-3 TRBV6-6 CASSSGQGATDTQYF
16 . TRBJ1-4 TRBV11-2 CASSAMGQGEGEKLFF
14 . TRBJ1-4 TRBV6-5 CASSPGLGNEKLFF
15 . TRBJ2-7 TRBV3-1/TRBV3-2 CASSQGFGTPYEQYF
14 . TRBJ1-1 TRBV18 CASSPRLGNTEAFF
12 . TRBJ1-5 TRBV20-1 CSASLINQPQHF
11 . TRBJ1-5 TRBV12-3/TRBV12-4 CAAGGGKPQHF
13 . TRBJ1-1 TRBV5-6 CASSKVDHTEAFF
13 . TRBJ2-3 TRBV5-1 CASSLEPGDTQYF
15 . TRBJ1-1 TRBV5-1 CASSLLGLVDKGAFF
12 . TRBJ1-1 TRBV7-3 CASSPDREEAFF
14 few TRBJ2-1 TRBV6-2/TRBV6-3 CASSYSDTYNEQFF
13 . TRBJ1-1 TRBV5-1 CASSLAVNTEAFF
15 . TRBJ1-3 TRBV18 CASSPPTDSGNTIYF
15 . TRBJ1-1 TRBV13 CASSSYFSDTKISFF
14 once TRBJ2-3 TRBV6-4 CASSERGGTDTQYF
14 . TRBJ2-2 TRBV27 CASSRDRGTGELFF
16 few TRBJ2-3 TRBV6-2/TRBV6-3 CATSPPTGNPTDTQYF
15 . TRBJ1-5 TRBV24-1 CATSDHGDSNQPQHF
16 . TRBJ2-3 TRBV10-3 CAIRENTGGGTDTQYF
17 . TRBJ1-4 TRBV11-3 CASSSPQPILPLGKLFF
18 . TRBJ2-2 TRBV5-5 CASSGTPGLAGGPGELFF
15 . TRBJ2-1 TRBV6-5 CASSVGRGGRYEQFF
17 . TRBJ2-3 TRBV7-9 CANRTTKGIRSTDTQYF
13 . TRBJ2-3 TRBV3-1/TRBV3-2 CASSQMPGREQYF
14 once TRBJ1-2 TRBV6-5 CASSTTGRTYGYTF
14 many TRBJ2-7 TRBV5-5 CASSLRGTDYEQYF
14 . TRBJ1-1 TRBV3-1/TRBV3-2 CASRDGGTATEAFF
13 . TRBJ1-2 TRBV9 CASSTTQDSLSTF
13 . TRBJ2-7 TRBV7-2 CASSYLGGYEQYF
18 . TRBJ2-1 TRBV15 CATSRDRAGGPSYNEQFF
14 . TRBJ1-2 TRBV6-1 CASSDGTELNGYTF
17 . TRBJ2-3 TRBV18 CASSPLKSTGVIDTQYF
15 . TRBJ1-1 TRBV11-2 CASSPLSISNTEAFF
16 . TRBJ2-3 TRBV3-1/TRBV3-2 CASSQWGDGGTDTQYF
12 . TRBJ2-7 TRBV10-2 CASSDSPGEQYF
13 . TRBJ1-2 TRBV6-6 CASSHRGNYGYTF
11 . TRBJ2-7 TRBV7-8 CASSPGVRQYF
16 . TRBJ1-3 TRBV6-5 CASSSSGRRTGNTIYF